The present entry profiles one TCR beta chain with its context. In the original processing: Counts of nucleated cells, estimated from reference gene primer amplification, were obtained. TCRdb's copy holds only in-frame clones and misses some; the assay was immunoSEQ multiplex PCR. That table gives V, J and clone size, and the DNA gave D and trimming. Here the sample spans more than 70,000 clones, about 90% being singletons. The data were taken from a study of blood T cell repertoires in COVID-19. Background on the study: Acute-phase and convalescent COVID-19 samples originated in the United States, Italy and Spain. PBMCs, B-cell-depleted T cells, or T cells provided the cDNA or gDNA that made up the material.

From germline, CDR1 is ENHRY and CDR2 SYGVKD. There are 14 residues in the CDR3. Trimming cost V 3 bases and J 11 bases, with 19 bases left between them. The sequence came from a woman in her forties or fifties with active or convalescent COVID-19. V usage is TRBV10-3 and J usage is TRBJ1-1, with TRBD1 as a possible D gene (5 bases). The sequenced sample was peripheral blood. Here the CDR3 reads CAISDWTISGWAFF. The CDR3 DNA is TGTGCCATCAGTGACTGGACAATTAGTGGGTGGGCTTTCTTT.